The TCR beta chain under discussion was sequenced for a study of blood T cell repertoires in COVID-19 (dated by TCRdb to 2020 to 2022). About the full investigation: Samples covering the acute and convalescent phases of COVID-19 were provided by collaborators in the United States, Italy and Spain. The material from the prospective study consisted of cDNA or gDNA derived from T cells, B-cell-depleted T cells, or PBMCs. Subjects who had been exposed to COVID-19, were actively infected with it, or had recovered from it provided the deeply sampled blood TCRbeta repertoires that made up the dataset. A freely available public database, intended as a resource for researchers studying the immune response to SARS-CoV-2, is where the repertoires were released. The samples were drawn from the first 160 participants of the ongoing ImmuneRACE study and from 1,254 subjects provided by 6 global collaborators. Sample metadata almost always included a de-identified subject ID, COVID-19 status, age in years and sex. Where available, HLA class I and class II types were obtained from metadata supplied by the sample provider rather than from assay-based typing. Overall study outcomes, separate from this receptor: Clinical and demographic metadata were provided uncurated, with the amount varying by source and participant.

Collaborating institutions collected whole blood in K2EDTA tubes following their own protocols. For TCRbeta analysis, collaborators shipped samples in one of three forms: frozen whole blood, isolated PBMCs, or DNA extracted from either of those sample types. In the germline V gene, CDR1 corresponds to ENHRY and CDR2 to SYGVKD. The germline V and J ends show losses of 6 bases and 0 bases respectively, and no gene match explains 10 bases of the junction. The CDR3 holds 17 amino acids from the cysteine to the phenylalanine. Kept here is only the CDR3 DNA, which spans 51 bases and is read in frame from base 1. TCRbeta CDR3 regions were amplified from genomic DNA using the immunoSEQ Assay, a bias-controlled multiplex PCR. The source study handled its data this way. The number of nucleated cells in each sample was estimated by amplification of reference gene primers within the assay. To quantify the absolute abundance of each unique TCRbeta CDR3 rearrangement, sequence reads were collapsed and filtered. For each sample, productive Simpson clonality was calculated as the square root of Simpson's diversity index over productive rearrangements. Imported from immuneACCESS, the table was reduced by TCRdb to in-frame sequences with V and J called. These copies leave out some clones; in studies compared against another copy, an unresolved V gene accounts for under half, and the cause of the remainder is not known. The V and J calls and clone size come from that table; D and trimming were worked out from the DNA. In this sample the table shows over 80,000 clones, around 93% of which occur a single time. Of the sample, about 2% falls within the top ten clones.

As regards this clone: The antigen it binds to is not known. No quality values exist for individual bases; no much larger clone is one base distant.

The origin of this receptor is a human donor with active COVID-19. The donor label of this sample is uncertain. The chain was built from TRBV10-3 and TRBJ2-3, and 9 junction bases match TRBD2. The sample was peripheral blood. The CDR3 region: CAIRTSGEFTSTDTQYF. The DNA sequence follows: TGTGCCATCAGGACTAGCGGAGAATTTACTAGCACAGATACGCAGTATTTT.